The T cell receptor beta chain under discussion was sequenced for a study of Graves' ophthalmopathy and Graves' hyperthyroidism. CDR3 regions of TCR beta were amplified from RNA transcripts. First-round RT-PCR employed HTBI primers, with a second-round multiplex PCR after it. TCRdb re-called the multiplex PCR reads through MiXCR, storing one row per CDR3 protein. The repertoire includes about 550,000 distinct CDR3 sequences, under 45% of them detected once, and roughly 4.5% sits in the top ten. With regard to this clonotype: Its matching antigen is unknown.

Regarding the study as a whole: Sensitivity of about 90% and specificity of roughly 80% were achieved when a 13-signature model separated ophthalmopathy from stable hyperthyroidism. Blood also carried most expanded thyroid clonotypes exceeding 0.001 frequency.

The clonotype originates from an adult man with Graves' hyperthyroidism. Material for sequencing was peripheral blood or thyroid tissue (not recorded which).

CDR3 sequence (DNA): TGTGCCAGCAGCTTAACCGGACAGGGCTATGGCTACACCTTC. Its translation: CASSLTGQGYGYTF. This rearrangement joins TRBV7-3 to TRBJ1-2; 8 bases line up with TRBD1. Germline CDR1 reads SGHTA; CDR2 reads FQGTGA. The junction had 1 base not matched to a gene; V was cut back by 0 bases and J by 4 bases. This CDR3 spans 14 amino acids.